The TCR beta chain described here comes from a study of blood T cells in healthy people across ages. Turning to the study itself: Capture via template switching afforded approximately one barcoded beta molecule per two T cells. Study-wide findings and caveats: The unsorted PBMCs prevented any conclusive comparison of naive versus antigen-experienced cells. The long-lived group displayed more naive CD4+ cells, plus higher diversity, than the aged donors did.

As to this clonotype: No antigen is known for it.

The second PCR ran roughly 7 to 12 cycles with a sample-barcoded 5' primer and J-beta primers. Each CDR3 protein gets one entry after TCRdb re-called the 5' RACE reads with MiXCR. The sample carries roughly 2 million distinct CDR3 sequences, about 50% recorded once. CDR1 and CDR2 from the germline V gene are SGHVS and FQNEAQ. The junction had 11 bases not matched to a gene; V was cut back by 6 bases and J by 0 bases. The CDR3 contains 16 residues. The chain combines TRBV7-8 with TRBJ2-7, with 7 bases matching TRBD1. Sample: blood. This sequence was found in a woman aged 40 to 50 in good health. CDR3 protein: CASRTTGNPVSYEQYF. The CDR3 nucleotides are TGTGCCAGCAGAACGACAGGGAACCCGGTCTCCTACGAGCAGTACTTC.